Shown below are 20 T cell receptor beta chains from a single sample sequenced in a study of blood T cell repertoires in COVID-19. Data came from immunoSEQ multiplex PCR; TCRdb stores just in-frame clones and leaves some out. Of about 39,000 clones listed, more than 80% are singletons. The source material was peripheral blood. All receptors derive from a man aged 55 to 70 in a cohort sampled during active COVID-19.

The CDR3 here is CASSHGGSGANVLTF. For the CDR3, the DNA is TGTGCCAGCAGCCACGGGGGCTCTGGGGCCAACGTCCTGACTTTC. J is TRBJ2-6 and V is TRBV9; perhaps TRBD2 as D (6 bases). This CDR3 has 15 amino acids. CDR1 is SGDLS, CDR2 YYNGEE, per germline. The germline V and J ends were trimmed by 4 bases and 0 bases, with 8 bases remaining between them.

CDR3 residues: CASSLFPGQETQYF. DNA for the CDR3: TGTGCCAGCAGCTTATTTCCAGGGCAAGAGACCCAGTACTTC. The chain recombines TRBV7-9 with TRBJ2-5, with D possibly being TRBD1 (5 bases). V was shortened by 2 bases and J by 2 bases, with 9 bases between the two germline ends. Germline V gives CDR1 SEHNR, CDR2 FQNEAQ (reference sequence). The length of the CDR3 is 14 residues.

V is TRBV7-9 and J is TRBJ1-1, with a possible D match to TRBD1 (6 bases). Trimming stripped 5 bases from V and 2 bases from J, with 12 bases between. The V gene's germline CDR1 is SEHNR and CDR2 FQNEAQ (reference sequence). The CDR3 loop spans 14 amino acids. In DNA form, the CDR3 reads TGTGCCAGCAGCCCAAACAGGGATAACACTGAAGCTTTCTTT. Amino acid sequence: CASSPNRDNTEAFF.

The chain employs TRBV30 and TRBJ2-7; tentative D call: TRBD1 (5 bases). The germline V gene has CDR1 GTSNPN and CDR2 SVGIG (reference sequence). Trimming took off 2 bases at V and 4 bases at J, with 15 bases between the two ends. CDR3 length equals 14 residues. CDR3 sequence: CAWSKGVPYYEQYF. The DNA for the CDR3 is TGTGCCTGGAGTAAAGGGGTCCCCTATTACGAGCAGTACTTC.

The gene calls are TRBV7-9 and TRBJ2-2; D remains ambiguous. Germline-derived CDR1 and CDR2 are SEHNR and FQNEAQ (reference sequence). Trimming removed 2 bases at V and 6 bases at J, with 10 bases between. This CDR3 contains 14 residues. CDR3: CASSLWQSPGELFF. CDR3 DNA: TGTGCCAGCAGCTTATGGCAGTCTCCCGGGGAGCTGTTTTTT.

The CDR3 here is CASSPGVADTQYF. CDR3 DNA: TGTGCCAGCAGCCCGGGGGTAGCAGATACGCAGTATTTT. The rearrangement joins TRBV7-8 to TRBJ2-3; D possibly corresponds to TRBD2 (6 bases). CDR1 and CDR2 from the germline V gene are SGHVS and FQNEAQ. V gave up 5 bases and J gave up 4 bases, with 10 bases separating them. CDR3 length: 13 amino acids.

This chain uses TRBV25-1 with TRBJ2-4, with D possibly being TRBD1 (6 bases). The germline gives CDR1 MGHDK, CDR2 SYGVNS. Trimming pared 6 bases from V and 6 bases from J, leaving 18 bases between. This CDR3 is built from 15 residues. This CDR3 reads CASSPEYRGGNIQYF. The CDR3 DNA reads TGTGCCAGCAGCCCCGAGTACAGAGGGGGAAACATTCAGTACTTC. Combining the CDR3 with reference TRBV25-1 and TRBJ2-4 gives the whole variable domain EADIYQTPRYLVIGTGKKITLECSQTMGHDKMYWYQQDPGMELHLIHYSYGVNSTEKGDLSSESTVSRIRTEHFPLTLESARPSHTSQYLCASSPEYRGGNIQYFGAGTRLSVL.

The CDR3 sequence is CATSVRQGWGTDTQYF. CDR3 sequence (DNA): TGTGCCACCAGCGTCCGACAGGGTTGGGGCACAGATACGCAGTATTTT. The chain is built from TRBV15 and TRBJ2-3; TRBD1 aligns across 7 bases. The CDR3 has 16 amino acids. Germline CDR1 is LNHNV and CDR2 is YYDKDF (reference sequence). The J segment lost 1 base and the V segment lost 5 bases, leaving 9 bases of the junction unmatched.

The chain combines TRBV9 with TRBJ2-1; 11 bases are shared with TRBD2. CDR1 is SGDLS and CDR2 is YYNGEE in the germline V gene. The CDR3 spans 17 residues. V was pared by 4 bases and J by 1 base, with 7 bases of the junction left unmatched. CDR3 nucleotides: TGTGCCAGCAGCTCAAATAGCGGGGGGGCTTCCTACAATGAGCAGTTCTTC. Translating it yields CASSSNSGGASYNEQFF.

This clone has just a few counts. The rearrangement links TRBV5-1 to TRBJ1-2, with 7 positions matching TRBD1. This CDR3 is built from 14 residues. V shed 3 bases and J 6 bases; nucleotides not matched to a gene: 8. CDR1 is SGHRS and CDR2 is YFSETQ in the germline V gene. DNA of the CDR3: TGCGCCAGCAGCTGGGGGGACAGTTCGAATGGCTACACCTTC. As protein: CASSWGDSSNGYTF.

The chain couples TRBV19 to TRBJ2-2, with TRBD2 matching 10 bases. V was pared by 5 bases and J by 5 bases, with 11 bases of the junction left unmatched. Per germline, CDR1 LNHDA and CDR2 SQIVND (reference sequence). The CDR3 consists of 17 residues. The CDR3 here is CASSSSSLAGVTGELFF. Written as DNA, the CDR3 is TGTGCCAGTAGTTCCTCCTCGCTAGCGGGAGTGACCGGGGAGCTGTTTTTT.

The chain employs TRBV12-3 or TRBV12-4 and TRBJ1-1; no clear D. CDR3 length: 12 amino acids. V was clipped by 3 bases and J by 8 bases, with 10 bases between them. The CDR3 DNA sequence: TGTGCCAGCAGTTTCTATGGGGAGGAAGCTTTCTTT. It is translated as CASSFYGEEAFF.

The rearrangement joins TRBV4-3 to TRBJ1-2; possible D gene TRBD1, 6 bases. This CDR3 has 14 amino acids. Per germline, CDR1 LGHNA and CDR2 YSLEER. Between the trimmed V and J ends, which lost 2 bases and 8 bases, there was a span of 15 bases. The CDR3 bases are TGCGCCAGCAGCCAACGGGGGGCCCAGGGGGGCTACACCTTC. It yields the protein CASSQRGAQGGYTF.

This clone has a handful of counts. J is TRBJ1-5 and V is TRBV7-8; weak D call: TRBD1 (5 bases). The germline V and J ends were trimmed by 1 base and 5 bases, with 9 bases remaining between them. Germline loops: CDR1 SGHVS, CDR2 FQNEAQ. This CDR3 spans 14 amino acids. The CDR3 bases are TGTGCCAGCAGCTTAGGGGTCAGGGATCAGCCCCAGCATTTT. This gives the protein CASSLGVRDQPQHF.

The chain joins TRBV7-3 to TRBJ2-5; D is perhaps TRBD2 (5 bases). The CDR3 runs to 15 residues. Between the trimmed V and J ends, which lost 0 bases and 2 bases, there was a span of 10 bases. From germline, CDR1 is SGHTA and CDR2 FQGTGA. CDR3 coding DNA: TGTGCCAGCAGCTTAACTTTAGCGCCGCAAGAGACCCAGTACTTC. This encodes CASSLTLAPQETQYF.

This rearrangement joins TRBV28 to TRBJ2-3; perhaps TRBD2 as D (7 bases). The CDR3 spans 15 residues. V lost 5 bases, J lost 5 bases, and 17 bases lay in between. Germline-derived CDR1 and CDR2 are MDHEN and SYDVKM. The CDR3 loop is CASSPVRGPGDTQYF. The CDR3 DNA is TGTGCCAGCAGTCCCGTGCGGGGGCCAGGAGATACGCAGTATTTT.

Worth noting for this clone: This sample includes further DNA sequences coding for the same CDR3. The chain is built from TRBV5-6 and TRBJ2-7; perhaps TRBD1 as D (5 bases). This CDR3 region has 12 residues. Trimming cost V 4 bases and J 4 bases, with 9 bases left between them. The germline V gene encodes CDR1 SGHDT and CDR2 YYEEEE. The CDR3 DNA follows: TGTGCCAGCAGCATAGACAGTTACGAGCAGTACTTC. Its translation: CASSIDSYEQYF.

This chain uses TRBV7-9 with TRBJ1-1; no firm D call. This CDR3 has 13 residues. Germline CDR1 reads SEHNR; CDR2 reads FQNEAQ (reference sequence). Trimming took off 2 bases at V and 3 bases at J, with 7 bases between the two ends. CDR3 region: CASSLNRDTEAFF. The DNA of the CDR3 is TGTGCCAGCAGCTTAAATCGTGACACTGAAGCTTTCTTT.

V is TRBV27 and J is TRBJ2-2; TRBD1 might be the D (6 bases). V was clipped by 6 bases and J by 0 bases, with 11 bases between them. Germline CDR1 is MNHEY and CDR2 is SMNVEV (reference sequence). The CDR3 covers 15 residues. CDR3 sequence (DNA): TGTGCCAGCAGGATACAGGGCCCGAACACCGGGGAGCTGTTTTTT. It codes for CASRIQGPNTGELFF.

This chain's CDR3 is CASSQVAGGKGRNQPQHF. The CDR3, as DNA: TGTGCCAGCAGCCAAGTGGCGGGAGGTAAAGGCCGAAATCAGCCCCAGCATTTT. V is TRBV3-1 (or the pseudogene TRBV3-2) and J is TRBJ1-5; no clear D gene. The germline V gene has CDR1 LGHDT and CDR2 YNNKEL (reference sequence). V was pared by 1 base and J by 4 bases, with 20 bases between. The CDR3 loop spans 18 amino acids.